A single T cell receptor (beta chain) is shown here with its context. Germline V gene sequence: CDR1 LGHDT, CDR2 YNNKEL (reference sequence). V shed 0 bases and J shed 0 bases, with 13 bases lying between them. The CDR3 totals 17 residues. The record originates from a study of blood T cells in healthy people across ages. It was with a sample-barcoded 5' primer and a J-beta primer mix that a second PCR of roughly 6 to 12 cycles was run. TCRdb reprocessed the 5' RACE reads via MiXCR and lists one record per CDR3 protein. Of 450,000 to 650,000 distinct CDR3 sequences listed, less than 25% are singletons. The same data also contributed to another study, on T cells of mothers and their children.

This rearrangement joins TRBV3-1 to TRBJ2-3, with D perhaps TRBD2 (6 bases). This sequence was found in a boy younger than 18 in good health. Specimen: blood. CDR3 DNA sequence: TGTGCCAGCAGCCAAGAGAGAGCGGGCCTCAGCACAGATACGCAGTATTTT. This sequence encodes CASSQERAGLSTDTQYF.